This record looks at one T cell receptor (beta chain) sequence and its context. Its target is unknown. The data are from a study of shared clonotypes between healthy human individuals. Across the whole study: CD4 naive and CD4 memory each took three plates per donor, while CD8 naive took two and CD8 memory one.

Study-level points and caveats: Sequencing of the sorted subsets was shown by rarefaction to be incomplete despite large depth.

About 30,000 T cell genomes, or about 0.2 ug DNA, went into the sorted-subset replicate PCRs. This table comes from immunoSEQ multiplex PCR, and its TCRdb copy is limited to in-frame clones, with some not included. Among some 2.1 million clones listed, 90% to 95% were seen once. The germline CDR1 and CDR2 sequences are SEHNR and FQNEAQ (reference sequence). The CDR3 contains 15 residues. V lost 1 base and J 6 bases, leaving 13 bases between the germline ends. Healthy HIV-negative adults without recent acute infections or vaccinations served as donors. This TCR derives from a man aged 18 to 29 in good health. The V call is TRBV7-9, the J call TRBJ2-1; the D gene is possibly TRBD2 (5 bases). The specimen was naive CD4+ T cells sorted from blood. Subset indicated: CD45RA+ positively selected. CDR3: CASSLDRGGLNEQFF. Written as DNA, the CDR3 is TGTGCCAGCAGCTTAGATAGAGGCGGGCTCAATGAGCAGTTCTTC.